The 22 T cell receptor beta chains below were found in one sample sequenced in a study of human T cells and chemical hapten exposure. As to time point: pre-sensitization, week 0. Treatment specified: therapeutic diphenylcyclopropenone sensitization with weekly scalp DPC. Whole blood that had not been fractionated was the source of extracted total RNA. TCRdb redid the calling of the RACE reads with MiXCR, one entry per CDR3 protein. The data contain approximately 50,000 distinct CDR3 sequences, more than 9% of them singletons. Source: whole blood, taken in connection with sensitization to the hapten diphenylcyclopropenone (DPC). Receptors were obtained from a woman in her 30s with alopecia areata. Some clones in this sample may be carry-over from other donors' samples.

This clonotype was found many times. The chain recombines TRBV29-1 with TRBJ2-1; D gene ambiguous. V lost 6 bases and J lost 0, with 15 bases in between. Germline CDR1 and CDR2: SQVTM and ANQGSEA. This CDR3 has 15 residues. For the CDR3, the DNA is TGCAGCGTAGAAACGTGGAACCGCTCCTACAATGAGCAGTTCTTC. Its protein product is CSVETWNRSYNEQFF.

In its sample, this clonotype was seen many times. V usage is TRBV6-1 and J usage is TRBJ2-1, with TRBD2 as a possible D gene (6 bases). Germline-derived CDR1 and CDR2 are MNHNS and SASEGT. The CDR3 length is 13 residues. Deletions cut 6 bases from V and 4 bases from J, with 10 bases between. CDR3 DNA: TGTGCCAGCAGGACGGGGGAATACAATGAGCAGTTCTTC. Protein sequence: CASRTGEYNEQFF.

This clonotype was seen many times. The DNA of the CDR3 is TGTGCCAGCAGTTTATCGGTCCCAAATCAGCCCCAGCATTTT. It is translated as CASSLSVPNQPQHF. The chain combines TRBV28 with TRBJ1-5; D unresolved. The CDR3 runs 14 residues. Trimming removed 1 base at V and 4 bases at J, with 8 bases between. Germline V lookup: CDR1 MDHEN, CDR2 SYDVKM.

There are a few counts of this clonotype. The chain carries TRBV7-2 and TRBJ2-3; D possibly corresponds to TRBD2 (6 bases). Trimming pared 2 bases from V and 1 base from J, leaving 10 bases between. Germline values: CDR1 SGHTA, CDR2 FQGNSA. This CDR3 region has 15 residues. The CDR3 protein is CASSLTGVGTDTQYF. The CDR3 DNA sequence: TGTGCCAGCAGCTTAACGGGGGTGGGCACAGATACGCAGTATTTT.

This clonotype was observed a few times. The genes are TRBV4-1 and TRBJ2-2; tentatively, D is TRBD1 (5 bases). The CDR3 has 14 residues. CDR1 and CDR2 (germline): MGHRA, YSYEKL. V shed 1 base and J shed 4 bases, with 7 bases lying between them. The CDR3 region is CASSQGRVTGELFF. In DNA, the CDR3 is TGCGCCAGCAGCCAAGGCAGGGTCACCGGGGAGCTGTTTTTT.

This clonotype was counted only a few times. V is TRBV6-5 and J is TRBJ1-1, with D perhaps TRBD1 (6 bases). The CDR3 is made up of 15 amino acids. In germline, CDR1 is MNHEY, CDR2 SVGAGI. V was pared by 2 bases and J by 5 bases, with 15 bases between. The CDR3 DNA sequence: TGTGCCAGCAGTTACGGGGGGCTTAAGAGAACTGAAGCTTTCTTT. Translated: CASSYGGLKRTEAFF.

The chain uses TRBV27 and TRBJ2-7, with TRBD1 as a possible D gene (5 bases). V lost 6 bases and J lost 3, with 15 bases in between. The CDR3 consists of 14 residues. Germline V gene lookup returns CDR1 MNHEY and CDR2 SMNVEV (reference sequence). The CDR3 DNA follows: TGTGCCAGCAGGGGGCACAGCTCACTCTACGAGCAGTACTTC. This codes for CASRGHSSLYEQYF.

This clonotype appeared many times. The chain joins TRBV6-5 to TRBJ1-5, with a tentative D call TRBD1 (5 bases). This CDR3 contains 15 residues. V shed 2 bases and J shed 0 bases, with 8 bases lying between them. Germline V gene lookup returns CDR1 MNHEY and CDR2 SVGAGI. The CDR3 reads CASSYAQGSNQPQHF. DNA of the CDR3: TGTGCCAGCAGTTACGCCCAGGGTAGCAATCAGCCCCAGCATTTT.

This clonotype was counted only a few times. The rearrangement uses TRBV12-3 or TRBV12-4 and TRBJ2-3; D not certain. Between the trimmed V and J ends, which lost 2 bases and 2 bases, there was a span of 11 bases. The CDR3 covers 15 residues. This chain's CDR3 is CASSLLPQVTDTQYF. DNA of the CDR3: TGTGCCAGCAGTTTATTACCGCAGGTCACAGATACGCAGTATTTT.

This clonotype has at least ten counts. The V gene is TRBV29-1, the J gene TRBJ2-3; TRBD1 matches at 8 bases. Germline CDR1 is SQVTM and CDR2 is ANQGSEA. The V gene end was trimmed by 6 bases and the J gene end by 4 bases; junction bases not matched to a gene: 3. This CDR3 is 12 amino acids long. This CDR3 is CSVGQGSDTQYF. CDR3 in DNA: TGCAGCGTCGGACAGGGCTCAGATACGCAGTATTTT.

There are many counts of this clonotype. This chain links TRBV6-2 or TRBV6-3 with TRBJ2-3, with a tentative D call TRBD2 (6 bases). Trimming took 5 bases from V and 0 from J, leaving 12 bases between them. The CDR3 length is 15 residues. CDR1 and CDR2 (germline): MNHEY, SVGEGT. The CDR3 loop reads CASSHAGTSTDTQYF. DNA of the CDR3: TGTGCCAGCAGTCACGCCGGGACTAGCACAGATACGCAGTATTTT.

This clonotype was seen repeatedly, ten times or more. The chain uses TRBV14 and TRBJ2-3, with a possible D match to TRBD2 (6 bases). Germline loops: CDR1 SGHDN, CDR2 FVKESK. The CDR3 has 16 amino acids. Trimming cost V 4 bases and J 5 bases, with 19 bases left between them. CDR3 sequence: CASSLRRTTAGDTQYF. The CDR3 nucleotides are TGTGCCAGCAGCCTACGCAGGACTACCGCGGGAGATACGCAGTATTTT.

The chain recombines TRBV20-1 with TRBJ2-2, with 10 nucleotides matching TRBD1. V trimming: 4 bases; J trimming: 5 bases; junction bases outside the gene matches: 4. Germline assignment: CDR1 DFQATT and CDR2 SNEGSKA (reference sequence). This CDR3 spans 14 amino acids. The CDR3 DNA reads TGCAGTGCTATGGGACAGGGGCGGACCGGGGAGCTGTTTTTT. Translation gives CSAMGQGRTGELFF.

This sequence joins TRBV20-1 and TRBJ2-2; 11 bases fit TRBD2. The CDR3 runs 16 residues. Germline assignment: CDR1 DFQATT and CDR2 SNEGSKA (reference sequence). Losses at the gene ends were 5 bases for V and 6 bases for J; bases not matched to a gene: 11. The chain's CDR3 is CSASQLAGGGAGELFF. CDR3 nucleotides: TGCAGTGCTTCCCAGCTAGCGGGGGGCGGCGCCGGGGAGCTGTTTTTT.

The chain joins TRBV5-1 to TRBJ1-6, with D perhaps matching TRBD1 (6 bases). Trimming removed 0 bases from V and 8 bases from J, with 9 bases in between. Germline V lookup: CDR1 SGHRS, CDR2 YFSETQ. CDR3 size: 14 residues. The CDR3 is CASSLARTDSPLHF. Here the CDR3 DNA reads TGCGCCAGCAGCTTGGCCAGGACAGATTCACCCCTCCACTTT.

This clonotype was observed many times. The J gene is TRBJ1-5, the V gene TRBV7-9; a possible D gene is TRBD1 (6 bases). Germline CDR1 and CDR2: SEHNR and FQNEAQ (reference sequence). V was pared by 6 bases and J by 0 bases, with 18 bases between. CDR3 length: 17 residues. CDR3 coding DNA: TGTGCCAGCAGTCCGGGGGCCGACAGGATTAGCAATCAGCCCCAGCATTTT. Amino acid sequence: CASSPGADRISNQPQHF.

This clonotype turned up a few times. The V call is TRBV12-3 or TRBV12-4, the J call TRBJ2-7; 9 bases agree with TRBD1. Unmatched junction bases numbered 1, after V lost 4 bases and J lost 0 bases. The CDR3 spans 14 residues. CDR3 nucleotides: TGTGCCAGCAGTTGGGGACAGGGCTCCTACGAGCAGTACTTC. It specifies CASSWGQGSYEQYF.

For this clonotype: This may stem from a read error, because a much larger clone lies one nucleotide away. Given the absence of the conserved phenylalanine or tryptophan at the CDR3 end, a read error is likely. The gene calls are TRBV10-3 and TRBJ2-3, with D unresolved. V lost 3 bases and J 5 bases, leaving 6 bases between the germline ends. The CDR3 runs 12 residues. Germline V lookup: CDR1 ENHRY, CDR2 SYGVKD. The DNA for the CDR3 is TGTGCCATCAGTGATAGGGAAGATACGCAGTATTAT. Protein sequence: CAISDREDTQYY.

This clonotype was detected many times. J is TRBJ1-1 and V is TRBV20-1; D remains unclear. From germline, CDR1 is DFQATT and CDR2 SNEGSKA (reference sequence). The CDR3 runs 14 residues. V lost 1 base to trimming and J lost 4 bases, with 13 bases between them. The CDR3: CSARVSPPGTEAFF. The CDR3 coding sequence is TGCAGTGCTAGAGTAAGCCCGCCCGGCACTGAAGCTTTCTTT.

This clonotype was seen ten or more times. The chain is built from TRBV28 and TRBJ2-5; D is possibly TRBD2 (6 bases). Germline CDR1 and CDR2: MDHEN and SYDVKM. CDR3 length: 14 residues. V was shortened by 2 bases and J by 2 bases, with 9 bases between the two germline ends. CDR3 sequence reads: CASSLAGLQETQYF. The DNA for the CDR3 is TGTGCCAGCAGTTTAGCGGGGTTGCAAGAGACCCAGTACTTC.

This clonotype has a handful of counts. V is TRBV5-1 and J is TRBJ2-5; 8 bases agree with TRBD2. The CDR3 loop spans 15 amino acids. Losses at the gene ends were 4 bases for V and 4 bases for J; bases not matched to a gene: 9. Looked up from germline, CDR1 is SGHRS and CDR2 is YFSETQ. CDR3 DNA: TGCGCCAGCAGCCTCCGCGGGGGGCTTGGAGAGACCCAGTACTTC. Its translation is CASSLRGGLGETQYF.

J is TRBJ2-1 and V is TRBV19; perhaps TRBD1 as D (5 bases). Between the trimmed V and J ends, which lost 3 bases and 7 bases, there was a span of 16 bases. Looked up from germline, CDR1 is LNHDA and CDR2 is SQIVND (reference sequence). This CDR3 has 15 residues. As DNA, the CDR3 is TGTGCCAGTAGTATCGGGCAGGGAACGAGAAATGAGCAGTTCTTC. Its protein product is CASSIGQGTRNEQFF.